Following are 2 T cell receptor beta chains from one sample sequenced in a study of blood T cell repertoires in COVID-19. Only in-frame clones appear in the TCRdb table, and some are missing; sequencing was by immunoSEQ multiplex PCR. The profile covers roughly 56,000 clones, with about nine tenths appearing a single time and 6% to 7% taken by the ten largest. Sequenced sample: peripheral blood. The receptors shown here come from a man aged 45 to 65 with active COVID-19.

This chain joins TRBV18 and TRBJ2-1; 11 positions agree with TRBD2. CDR3 size: 15 residues. Germline V CDR1 and CDR2: KGHSH, LQKENI. The trim removed 4 bases at V and 4 bases at J, leaving 3 bases unmatched. In nucleotides, the CDR3 is TGTGCCAGCTCACTTCTAGCGGGGGGATACAATGAGCAGTTCTTC. Protein: CASSLLAGGYNEQFF.

The chain couples TRBV15 to TRBJ2-7; 8 bases align to TRBD1. The V gene end was trimmed by 1 base and the J gene end by 0 bases; junction bases not matched to a gene: 8. The germline V gene has CDR1 LNHNV and CDR2 YYDKDF (reference sequence). CDR3 length: 17 amino acids. The CDR3 is CATSRVPQGASSYEQYF. The CDR3 DNA is TGTGCCACCAGCAGAGTCCCCCAGGGGGCGTCCTCCTACGAGCAGTACTTC.